These T cell receptor beta chains were read from a single sample in a study of T cell clones after liver transplantation. Repertoires were generated with immunoSEQ multiplex PCR, while TCRdb's copy carries only in-frame clones and drops some. This table holds some 20,000 clones, around 90% found once. The sample here was CD8+ T cells from blood, taken before liver transplant. These receptors were collected from a human donor who received a liver transplant. Each CDR3 is given with its conserved first and last residue. Fields, in order: J gene, clone size, D gene, V gene, CDR3 DNA, CDR3 protein. D genes are given only for firm matches. Clone size is not always given. Where it is, it says once, few, many or a class for expanded clones.

J gene: TRBJ2-7; clone size: .; D gene: .; V gene: TRBV11-3; CDR3 DNA: TGTGCCAGCAGCTTAGGGGGGTTCCACGAGCAGTACTTC; CDR3 protein: CASSLGGFHEQYF
J gene: TRBJ2-7; clone size: .; D gene: TRBD2; V gene: TRBV11-3; CDR3 DNA: TGTGCCAGCAGGCCGGGACTAGCGGGGGCCTACGAGCAGTACTTC; CDR3 protein: CASRPGLAGAYEQYF
J gene: TRBJ1-2; clone size: .; D gene: .; V gene: TRBV9; CDR3 DNA: TGTGCCAGCAGCTCCCGCCTCGGGGAAAACTATGGCTACACCTTC; CDR3 protein: CASSSRLGENYGYTF
J gene: TRBJ2-7; clone size: once; D gene: .; V gene: TRBV14; CDR3 DNA: TGTGCCAGCAGCCAACCTCTCTCCCGATCCCCGGGACACCAAAGAATCGAGCAGTACTTC; CDR3 protein: CASSQPLSRSPGHQRIEQYF
J gene: TRBJ2-7; clone size: .; D gene: .; V gene: TRBV11-3; CDR3 DNA: TGTGCCAGCAGCTCGGTATGGGAGCAGTACTTC; CDR3 protein: CASSSVWEQYF
J gene: TRBJ2-7; clone size: few; D gene: .; V gene: TRBV7-9; CDR3 DNA: TGTGCCAGCAGCAAGGAGGGATCCTACGAGCAGTACTTC; CDR3 protein: CASSKEGSYEQYF
J gene: TRBJ2-3; clone size: once; D gene: TRBD1; V gene: TRBV5-6; CDR3 DNA: TGTGCCAGCAGACCTACAGGGGGGTTTGGCACAGATACGCAGTATTTT; CDR3 protein: CASRPTGGFGTDTQYF
J gene: TRBJ1-2; clone size: .; D gene: TRBD1; V gene: TRBV6-5; CDR3 DNA: TGTGCCAGCAGCCTTACAGGGGGTGACTATGGCTACACCTTC; CDR3 protein: CASSLTGGDYGYTF
J gene: TRBJ2-1; clone size: .; D gene: TRBD2; V gene: TRBV28; CDR3 DNA: TGTGCCAGCAGAAGAGCGGGAGGGGACAATGAGCAGTTCTTC; CDR3 protein: CASRRAGGDNEQFF
J gene: TRBJ2-7; clone size: .; D gene: .; V gene: TRBV15; CDR3 DNA: TGTGCCACCAGCAGAAATCCGGGACGGACCTCCTACGAGCAGTACTTC; CDR3 protein: CATSRNPGRTSYEQYF
J gene: TRBJ1-2; clone size: .; D gene: .; V gene: TRBV10-3; CDR3 DNA: TGTGCCACCCTGGGGCAGACCTATGGCTACACCTTC; CDR3 protein: CATLGQTYGYTF
J gene: TRBJ1-5; clone size: .; D gene: .; V gene: TRBV19; CDR3 DNA: TGTGCCAGTAGTATAACAGGGTCGTGGCTTCAGCCCCAGCATTTT; CDR3 protein: CASSITGSWLQPQHF
J gene: TRBJ2-1; clone size: .; D gene: .; V gene: TRBV5-6; CDR3 DNA: TGTGCCAGCAGCTTGGATAGTTTCGCCGACAATGAGCAGTTCTTC; CDR3 protein: CASSLDSFADNEQFF
J gene: TRBJ2-2; clone size: .; D gene: .; V gene: TRBV7-2; CDR3 DNA: TGTGCCAGCAGCTCGGGGGCCCTGAACACCGGGGAGCTGTTTTTT; CDR3 protein: CASSSGALNTGELFF
J gene: TRBJ2-7; clone size: .; D gene: TRBD1; V gene: TRBV27; CDR3 DNA: TGTGCCAGCAATTCGGTTGGGACAGTCAGCTCCTACGAGCAGTACTTC; CDR3 protein: CASNSVGTVSSYEQYF
J gene: TRBJ2-1; clone size: .; D gene: .; V gene: TRBV30; CDR3 DNA: TGTGCCTGGAGTTACGGCAGCCCCAATGAGCAGTTCTTC; CDR3 protein: CAWSYGSPNEQFF
J gene: TRBJ2-7; clone size: .; D gene: .; V gene: TRBV27; CDR3 DNA: TGTGCCAGCAGTCTAGGGGCCAGCTACGAGCAGTACTTC; CDR3 protein: CASSLGASYEQYF
J gene: TRBJ2-3; clone size: .; D gene: .; V gene: TRBV6-4; CDR3 DNA: TGTGCCAGCAGTGACGGATGGTTGGGGGCTGACACAGATACGCAGTATTTT; CDR3 protein: CASSDGWLGADTDTQYF
J gene: TRBJ2-2; clone size: .; D gene: .; V gene: TRBV4-1; CDR3 DNA: TGCGCCAGCAGCCGCCAGGGACGCGACACCGGGGAGCTGTTTTTT; CDR3 protein: CASSRQGRDTGELFF
J gene: TRBJ1-5; clone size: .; D gene: .; V gene: TRBV4-1; CDR3 DNA: TGCGCCAGCAGCCAAACGGTGAGCAATCAGCCCCAGCATTTT; CDR3 protein: CASSQTVSNQPQHF
J gene: TRBJ2-1; clone size: .; D gene: TRBD2; V gene: TRBV27; CDR3 DNA: TGTGCCAGCAGTTTATTGGGGACTAGCGGGAGTAATGAGCAGTTCTTC; CDR3 protein: CASSLLGTSGSNEQFF
J gene: TRBJ1-5; clone size: .; D gene: TRBD1; V gene: TRBV28; CDR3 DNA: TGTGCCAGCAGTTTCGGGGTCGGGACAGGGGATCAGCCCCAGCATTTT; CDR3 protein: CASSFGVGTGDQPQHF
J gene: TRBJ2-1; clone size: .; D gene: .; V gene: TRBV5-1; CDR3 DNA: TGCGCCAGCAGCTTGTCAGACTCCTACAATGAGCAGTTCTTC; CDR3 protein: CASSLSDSYNEQFF
J gene: TRBJ2-3; clone size: once; D gene: .; V gene: TRBV9; CDR3 DNA: TGTGCCAGCAGCGTAGCGCGAAATGGGGCAGCTCCCCATACGCAGTATTTT; CDR3 protein: CASSVARNGAAPHTQYF
J gene: TRBJ2-5; clone size: .; D gene: TRBD2; V gene: TRBV27; CDR3 DNA: TGTGCCAGCAGTCCCGGGGGGGAGACCCAGTACTTC; CDR3 protein: CASSPGGETQYF
J gene: TRBJ1-2; clone size: .; D gene: .; V gene: TRBV7-9; CDR3 DNA: TGTGCCAGCAGCTTAGGTGAAGACCCCTATGGCTACACCTTC; CDR3 protein: CASSLGEDPYGYTF
J gene: TRBJ2-1; clone size: medium-sized; D gene: .; V gene: TRBV28; CDR3 DNA: TGTGCCAGCAGTTTGAAAGGGATGAGCTCCTACAATGAGCAGTTCTTC; CDR3 protein: CASSLKGMSSYNEQFF
J gene: TRBJ1-1; clone size: .; D gene: .; V gene: TRBV21-1; CDR3 DNA: TGTGCCCACGATAGCTGGAGGCGGAGAAACACTGAAGCTTTCTTT; CDR3 protein: CAHDSWRRRNTEAFF
J gene: TRBJ2-3; clone size: .; D gene: .; V gene: TRBV13; CDR3 DNA: TGTGCCAGCAGCTTAAATGGTAGAGATACGCAGTATTTT; CDR3 protein: CASSLNGRDTQYF
J gene: TRBJ2-2; clone size: .; D gene: .; V gene: TRBV7-9; CDR3 DNA: TGTGCCAGCAGCCGGACGATCGGGTTTGGCGGGGAGCTGTTTTTT; CDR3 protein: CASSRTIGFGGELFF
J gene: TRBJ2-2; clone size: .; D gene: .; V gene: TRBV29-1; CDR3 DNA: TGCAGCGTTGGGGGGACCGGGGAGCTGTTTTTT; CDR3 protein: CSVGGTGELFF
J gene: TRBJ1-1; clone size: .; D gene: .; V gene: TRBV7-9; CDR3 DNA: TGTGCCAGCAGCTTAGCGGCTTACACTGAAGCTTTCTTT; CDR3 protein: CASSLAAYTEAFF
J gene: TRBJ2-2; clone size: .; D gene: .; V gene: TRBV5-6; CDR3 DNA: TGTGCCAGCAGCTTGGTAGGGGACAACACCGGGGAGCTGTTTTTT; CDR3 protein: CASSLVGDNTGELFF
J gene: TRBJ2-1; clone size: .; D gene: .; V gene: TRBV5-4; CDR3 DNA: TGTGCCAGCAGCTTGAGTTCAGGAGGGGAGCCATACAATGAGCAGTTCTTC; CDR3 protein: CASSLSSGGEPYNEQFF
J gene: TRBJ2-7; clone size: .; D gene: .; V gene: TRBV19; CDR3 DNA: TGTGCCAGTAGTATGAACAGCGGCTACGAGCAGTACTTC; CDR3 protein: CASSMNSGYEQYF
J gene: TRBJ2-1; clone size: .; D gene: TRBD2; V gene: TRBV10-1; CDR3 DNA: TGCGCCAGCAGTGAGTCGGGACTAGTCTACCCCAATGAGCAGTTCTTC; CDR3 protein: CASSESGLVYPNEQFF
J gene: TRBJ2-7; clone size: .; D gene: .; V gene: TRBV5-6; CDR3 DNA: TGTGCCAGCAGCGATAGACCGAGCTACGAGCAGTACTTC; CDR3 protein: CASSDRPSYEQYF
J gene: TRBJ1-1; clone size: .; D gene: .; V gene: TRBV5-1; CDR3 DNA: TGCGCCAGCGGTCCCCGGGAGAGCACTGAAGCTTTCTTT; CDR3 protein: CASGPRESTEAFF
J gene: TRBJ2-3; clone size: .; D gene: .; V gene: TRBV19; CDR3 DNA: TGTGCCAGTAGGCCAGGGAGCACAGATACGCAGTATTTT; CDR3 protein: CASRPGSTDTQYF
J gene: TRBJ1-1; clone size: .; D gene: .; V gene: TRBV11-2; CDR3 DNA: TGTGCCAGCAGCCCCTCACGTGGCAGATTTCTATTGAACACTGAAGCTTTCTTT; CDR3 protein: CASSPSRGRFLLNTEAFF
J gene: TRBJ2-7; clone size: .; D gene: TRBD1; V gene: TRBV7-9; CDR3 DNA: TGTGCCAGCAGCCCGACAGGGCACTACGAGCAGTACTTC; CDR3 protein: CASSPTGHYEQYF
J gene: TRBJ2-6; clone size: medium-sized; D gene: .; V gene: TRBV11-2; CDR3 DNA: TGTGCCAGCGGGGGGGGACAGGTTATCTCTGGGGCCAACGTCCTGACTTTC; CDR3 protein: CASGGGQVISGANVLTF
J gene: TRBJ2-1; clone size: .; D gene: .; V gene: TRBV21-1; CDR3 DNA: TGTGCCAGCAGCAAAGAAAGCGGGAGGGCCCACAATGAGCAGTTCTTC; CDR3 protein: CASSKESGRAHNEQFF
J gene: TRBJ1-5; clone size: .; D gene: .; V gene: TRBV19; CDR3 DNA: TGTGCCAGTAGTATGTGGGGGGCAGCTGATCAGCCCCAGCATTTT; CDR3 protein: CASSMWGAADQPQHF
J gene: TRBJ1-2; clone size: .; D gene: .; V gene: TRBV5-4; CDR3 DNA: TGTGCCAGCAGCTTGGCCGCAGGGGCGTCCTATGGCTACACCTTC; CDR3 protein: CASSLAAGASYGYTF
J gene: TRBJ2-1; clone size: .; D gene: TRBD2; V gene: TRBV6-6; CDR3 DNA: TGTGCCAGCAGCCCCCGGGAGGGCTCCTACAATGAGCAGTTCTTC; CDR3 protein: CASSPREGSYNEQFF